Included here is one TCR beta chain sequence, with context. There is no known antigen for this receptor. No base-level quality is on record; no much larger clone is a single base apart. For TCR Vbeta sequencing, memory CD4+ T cells were sorted ex vivo from the peripheral blood of narcolepsy patients and healthy controls. The sample belongs to a study of T cells in narcolepsy (dated by TCRdb to 2017 to 2018). At the level of the whole study: Healthy control donors were enrolled in the study alongside patients who had narcolepsy type 1 or type 2 (NT1, NT2). Autoreactive T cells targeting hypocretin neuron self-antigens (hypocretin, TRIB2) were sought in narcolepsy patients, and TCR Vbeta sequencing was used to track clonotypes in blood and CSF.

Libraries were made using the immunoSEQ multiplex PCR assay. Here the immuneACCESS table is served through TCRdb, limited to in-frame sequences with V and J called. Missing clones are a known gap in these copies; in checked studies unresolved V genes cover under half, and the rest lacks a known reason. The sample contains 27,000 or so clones, about four fifths of them found a single time. More than 0.9% of the sample belongs to the ten largest clones. Relative to germline, V is 4 bases shorter and J is 1 base shorter, with 10 bases between their ends. Via the germline V gene, CDR1 is SQVTM and CDR2 ANQGSEA. Spanning cysteine to phenylalanine, the CDR3 consists of 13 amino acids. Of the read, only the CDR3 DNA is kept; its 39 bases are in frame from base 1. Study-wide conclusions, independent of this receptor: According to the report, autoreactive clonotypes were detected serially in the blood of the same patients and of different patients, but not in healthy controls. No sequences matching autoreactive T cell clones were contained in some blood memory CD4+ repertoires from patients and controls. Patients and controls had comparable numbers of sequenced blood memory CD4+ clonotypes, averaging about 40,000 and 30,000, respectively. In plots comparing CSF and blood CD4+ T cell clonotypes from the same patient, HCRT-specific and TRIB2-specific autoreactive clonotypes were highlighted.

The sequence links TRBV29-1 to TRBJ1-1; the D gene identity is not certain. The sample comprised CD45RA- memory CD4+ T cells from PBMCs. According to the study, the label for this sample's cell subset or site signals: memory T cells sorted ex vivo from peripheral blood. This receptor was identified in a human donor with narcolepsy. The nucleotides read TGCAGCGTTGGGCTATACACGAACACTGAAGCTTTCTTT. Its amino acids are CSVGLYTNTEAFF. This CDR3, with the reference TRBV29-1 and TRBJ1-1 proteins standing in past its ends, gives the full variable domain SAVISQKPSRDICQRGTSLTIQCQVDSQVTMMFWYRQQPGQSLTLIATANQGSEATYESGFVIDKFPISRPNLTFSTLTVSNMSPEDSSIYLCSVGLYTNTEAFFGQGTRLTVV.